These 26 T cell receptor beta chains were all obtained from the same sample, sequenced in a study of blood T cell repertoires in COVID-19. The protocol was immunoSEQ multiplex PCR, while the TCRdb copy is restricted to in-frame clones and leaves out a portion. The repertoire holds 400,000 to 500,000 clones, with 70% to 90% as singletons. The sequenced sample consisted of PBMCs or T cells enriched from blood (not recorded which). The origin of the receptors is a woman in her thirties or forties who had recovered from COVID-19.

In this sample, this clone turned up a few times. This chain connects TRBV5-4 to TRBJ1-5; 9 bases align to TRBD1. V shed 4 bases, J shed 2 bases, and the junction held 7 bases outside the gene matches. The germline V gene has CDR1 SGHNT and CDR2 YYREEE (reference sequence). The CDR3 is 16 residues long. CDR3 loop: CASSNLDRGGNQPQHF. DNA for the CDR3: TGTGCCAGCAGCAACCTGGACAGGGGAGGCAATCAGCCCCAGCATTTT.

The chain employs TRBV7-2 and TRBJ2-7; 7 bases align to TRBD2. The CDR3 contains 16 residues. V shed 3 bases and J 2 bases; nucleotides not matched to a gene: 10. Germline loops: CDR1 SGHTA, CDR2 FQGNSA. CDR3 residues: CASSFFGWEGTYEQYF. The DNA for the CDR3 is TGTGCCAGCAGCTTCTTTGGGTGGGAGGGGACCTACGAGCAGTACTTC.

The CDR3: CASMGDRAEDTGELFF. CDR3 in DNA: TGTGCCAGTATGGGGGACAGGGCCGAGGACACCGGGGAGCTGTTTTTT. This rearrangement joins TRBV19 to TRBJ2-2, with TRBD1 identical over 9 bases. This CDR3 is 16 amino acids long. J gave up 3 bases and V 7 bases, and 9 bases lay outside the gene matches. Looked up from germline, CDR1 is LNHDA and CDR2 is SQIVND (reference sequence).

The gene calls are TRBV11-3 and TRBJ2-2; D possibly corresponds to TRBD2 (5 bases). The CDR3 loop spans 16 amino acids. V lost 6 bases and J lost 1, with 15 bases in between. Germline values: CDR1 SGHNT, CDR2 YENEEA. CDR3 protein: CASSPAFGGNTGELFF. In nucleotides, the CDR3 is TGTGCCAGCAGTCCCGCCTTTGGAGGGAACACCGGGGAGCTGTTTTTT.

The CDR3 DNA reads as TGTGCCAGCAGCCCCCCCATGGGGACAGCGTACCAAGAGACCCAGTACTTC. Translated: CASSPPMGTAYQETQYF. The chain carries TRBV14 and TRBJ2-5; 7 bases are a match to TRBD1. CDR1 and CDR2 from the germline V gene are SGHDN and FVKESK. The junction had 11 bases not matched to a gene; V was cut back by 4 bases and J by 0 bases. The CDR3 runs to 17 residues.

This chain uses TRBV11-3 with TRBJ1-6; 7 nucleotides align to TRBD1. The germline gives CDR1 SGHNT, CDR2 YENEEA. CDR3 length equals 15 residues. V lost 5 bases to trimming and J lost 9 bases; unmatched junction nucleotides: 10. CDR3 coding DNA: TGTGCCAGCAGCGTAGGGGGCGTGGGGTCTTCACCCCTCCACTTT. This encodes CASSVGGVGSSPLHF.

V is TRBV19 and J is TRBJ2-3, with 11 nucleotides matching TRBD2. Germline V CDR1 and CDR2: LNHDA, SQIVND (reference sequence). Germline trimming cut 1 base from V and 0 bases from J; bases unmatched to any gene: 3. The CDR3 runs to 17 residues. CDR3 coding DNA: TGTGCCAGTAGTATAGGACGGACTAGCGGGAGCACAGATACGCAGTATTTT. It is translated as CASSIGRTSGSTDTQYF.

The chain couples TRBV25-1 to TRBJ1-1; 9 nucleotides line up with TRBD1. CDR1 and CDR2 from the germline V gene are MGHDK and SYGVNS. The length of the CDR3 is 15 residues. V dropped 6 bases and J dropped 3; count of bases not matched to a gene: 8. CDR3 sequence (DNA): TGTGCCAGCAGCCGGGACAGGGCATTACACACTGAAGCTTTCTTT. It specifies CASSRDRALHTEAFF.

This chain uses TRBV6-2 or TRBV6-3 with TRBJ2-2, with D perhaps TRBD1 (5 bases). In germline, CDR1 is MNHEY, CDR2 SVGEGT. The CDR3 runs to 17 residues. V gave up 6 bases and J gave up 2 bases, with 19 bases separating them. The CDR3 DNA is TGTGCCAGCAGCCTCCGGACACTCAAGACTAACACCGGGGAGCTGTTTTTT. Encoded protein: CASSLRTLKTNTGELFF.

The CDR3 protein is CASSHSPTGGAGNTIYF. CDR3 in DNA: TGTGCCAGCTCACATTCACCCACAGGGGGTGCTGGAAACACCATATATTTT. The V gene is TRBV18, the J gene TRBJ1-3, with 8 bases identical to TRBD1. The germline CDR1 and CDR2 sequences are KGHSH and LQKENI. V gave up 4 bases and J gave up 2 bases; unmatched junction bases: 10. The CDR3 runs 17 residues.

The chain uses TRBV18 and TRBJ2-2; TRBD2 matches at 9 bases. Trimming took 0 bases from V and 4 from J; bases not matched to a gene: 9. This CDR3 is built from 18 residues. Germline-derived CDR1 and CDR2 are KGHSH and LQKENI. In DNA, the CDR3 is TGTGCCAGCTCACCACCGCTAGCTGGACTAGCGCCCACCGGGGAGCTGTTTTTT. Encoded protein: CASSPPLAGLAPTGELFF.

This clone is a singleton in its sample. The chain uses TRBV27 and TRBJ1-1; tentative D call: TRBD1 (6 bases). The CDR3 length is 17 residues. V was cut by 3 bases and J by 0 bases, with 17 bases left in between. Germline-derived CDR1 and CDR2 are MNHEY and SMNVEV (reference sequence). The CDR3 protein is CASSFVTGSAMNTEAFF. Here the CDR3 DNA reads TGTGCCAGCAGTTTCGTGACAGGTAGTGCCATGAACACTGAAGCTTTCTTT.

This chain connects TRBV27 to TRBJ2-2, with a possible D match to TRBD2 (6 bases). V lost 3 bases and J 3 bases, leaving 14 bases between the germline ends. There are 16 residues in the CDR3. Germline CDR1 and CDR2: MNHEY and SMNVEV (reference sequence). The CDR3 DNA sequence: TGTGCCAGCAGTTTTGAGGGGAGGTCGGACACCGGGGAGCTGTTTTTT. This translates into CASSFEGRSDTGELFF.

CDR3 sequence (DNA): TGTGCCAGCAGTTACCAGCCGGGACAGGCGAACACTGAAGCTTTCTTT. It is translated as CASSYQPGQANTEAFF. The chain joins TRBV6-2 or TRBV6-3 to TRBJ1-1; 8 bases are shared with TRBD1. CDR1 is MNHEY and CDR2 is SVGEGT in the germline V gene. The CDR3 contains 16 residues. V lost 2 bases, J lost 1 base, and 6 bases stayed unmatched.

This clone has more than one count but fewer than ten. The chain carries TRBV7-2 and TRBJ2-2; D is possibly TRBD1 (5 bases). With 6 bases removed from V and 1 base from J, the gap between germline ends came to 9 bases. The CDR3 runs 14 residues. Germline values: CDR1 SGHTA, CDR2 FQGNSA. CDR3 coding DNA: TGTGCCAGCAGTCCTGACAGGAACACCGGGGAGCTGTTTTTT. This gives the protein CASSPDRNTGELFF.

The V gene is TRBV13, the J gene TRBJ2-7; 11 bases are shared with TRBD2. V gave up 2 bases and J gave up 1 base; unmatched junction bases: 1. Germline V CDR1 and CDR2: PRHDT, FYEKMQ (reference sequence). The CDR3 loop spans 15 amino acids. Here the CDR3 DNA reads TGTGCCAGCAGCTTACGACTAGCGGGATCCTACGAGCAGTACTTC. It yields the protein CASSLRLAGSYEQYF.

J is TRBJ1-5 and V is TRBV12-3 or TRBV12-4, with TRBD1 identical over 9 bases. V dropped 10 bases and J dropped 6; count of bases not matched to a gene: 7. The CDR3 is made up of 13 amino acids. CDR3 DNA: TGTGCCACGGGCGGACAGGGGTTTCAGCCCCAGCATTTT. Its protein is CATGGQGFQPQHF.

In DNA form, the CDR3 reads TGTGCCAGCAGCTTCGGGACTAGCGCGAACACCGGGGAGCTGTTTTTT. As protein: CASSFGTSANTGELFF. V is TRBV7-9 and J is TRBJ2-2; TRBD2 aligns across 10 bases. The CDR3 extends over 16 amino acids. Germline CDR1 and CDR2: SEHNR and FQNEAQ (reference sequence). V dropped 3 bases and J dropped 0; count of bases not matched to a gene: 1.

The V and J genes are TRBV21-1 and TRBJ2-5; the table's D gene call, TRBD1, was not cross checked with the DNA. TRBV21-1 is listed as a pseudogene. CDR3 length: 15 amino acids. CDR3: CASSLQSRTEETQYF. In DNA form, the CDR3 reads TGTGCCAGCAGCCTACAAAGCCGGACAGAAGAGACCCAGTACTTC.

The rearrangement uses TRBV10-3 and TRBJ1-1, with TRBD1 identical over 7 bases. The CDR3 runs 14 residues. Germline CDR1 reads ENHRY; CDR2 reads SYGVKD. The V and J ends lost 6 bases and 1 base, in that order; junction bases with no gene match: 5. Here the CDR3 reads CAIRAGTENTEAFF. In DNA form, the CDR3 reads TGTGCCATCAGAGCCGGGACAGAGAACACTGAAGCTTTCTTT.

The sample holds one count of this clone. The CDR3 region is CASSLARSHEQFF. The CDR3 region has the DNA TGTGCCAGCAGCTTAGCGCGGAGCCATGAGCAGTTCTTC. The chain couples TRBV7-9 to TRBJ2-1; no definite D call. From germline, CDR1 is SEHNR and CDR2 FQNEAQ (reference sequence). This CDR3 is 13 amino acids long. Trimming shortened V by 0 bases and J by 8 bases, and 8 bases separated the two germline ends.

This clone was detected only once. This chain joins TRBV14 and TRBJ1-1; D is uncertain. This CDR3 region has 16 residues. Trimming took 4 bases from V and 1 from J, leaving 16 bases between them. Germline V gene data show CDR1 as SGHDN and CDR2 as FVKESK. CDR3 loop: CASSRKIGRWNTEAFF. The CDR3 coding sequence is TGTGCCAGCAGCCGAAAGATAGGGAGGTGGAACACTGAAGCTTTCTTT.

This clone was seen once. This sequence joins TRBV6-5 and TRBJ2-2, with D maybe TRBD2 (6 bases). This CDR3 has 13 residues. In germline, CDR1 is MNHEY, CDR2 SVGAGI. The CDR3 DNA is TGTGCTTCCTTCATGCGGGAAGCCGGGGAGCTGTTTTTT. Its protein product is CASFMREAGELFF.

This clone showed up just once. The V call is TRBV18, the J call TRBJ1-2; D perhaps matches TRBD1 (6 bases). This CDR3 is 13 amino acids long. Germline CDR1 and CDR2: KGHSH and LQKENI. Trimming took 4 bases from V and 0 from J, leaving 6 bases between them. The CDR3 loop reads CASSRDTNYGYTF. The DNA for the CDR3 is TGTGCCAGCTCACGGGACACTAACTATGGCTACACCTTC.

The chain uses TRBV15 and TRBJ1-2; D is possibly TRBD1 (5 bases). Trimming removed 6 bases from V and 2 bases from J, with 16 bases in between. Per germline, CDR1 LNHNV and CDR2 YYDKDF (reference sequence). CDR3 size: 15 residues. CDR3 loop: CATSPEWGGNYGYTF. The CDR3 coding sequence is TGTGCCACCAGTCCCGAGTGGGGCGGAAACTATGGCTACACCTTC. Full variable domain (remainder filled in from reference TRBV15 and TRBJ1-2): DAMVIQNPRYQVTQFGKPVTLSCSQTLNHNVMYWYQQKSSQAPKLLFHYYDKDFNNEADTPDNFQSRRPNTSFCFLDIRSPGLGDTAMYLCATSPEWGGNYGYTFGSGTRLTVV.

The V call is TRBV27, the J call TRBJ1-2, with unresolved D. The CDR3 totals 14 residues. V was pared by 2 bases and J by 2 bases, with 9 bases between. The germline V gene encodes CDR1 MNHEY and CDR2 SMNVEV (reference sequence). The CDR3 DNA reads as TGTGCCAGCAGTTTACGCGTCGGGAACTATGGCTACACCTTC. Translating gives CASSLRVGNYGYTF.